A single sample gave rise to the 8 T cell receptor beta chains below, sequenced in a study of regulatory dendritic cells for organ transplantation. The assay was immunoSEQ multiplex PCR, and TCRdb's table has in-frame clones only and misses some. Of about 34,000 clones in the sample, less than 90% were seen once. Sequencing input: naive CD4+ T cells from blood. As to subset: CD45RA+ naive T cells. These receptors were collected from a human donor in good health.

V usage is TRBV7-9 and J usage is TRBJ1-5, with a possible D match to TRBD1 (5 bases). The CDR3 runs to 15 residues. The germline V gene encodes CDR1 SEHNR and CDR2 FQNEAQ (reference sequence). The ends were cut back, 4 bases at V and 5 bases at J, with 15 bases in the middle. CDR3 sequence (DNA): TGTGCCAGCAGCTCAGGGCGCGGGCTCTATCAGCCCCAGCATTTT. Amino acid sequence: CASSSGRGLYQPQHF. The full variable domain, rest sourced from reference TRBV7-9 and TRBJ1-5, is DTGVSQNPRHKITKRGQNVTFRCDPISEHNRLYWYRQTLGQGPEFLTYFQNEAQLEKSRLLSDRFSAERPKGSFSTLEIQRTEQGDSAMYLCASSSGRGLYQPQHFGDGTRLSIL.

The CDR3 loop is CATSRQGWFAEAFF. CDR3 sequence (DNA): TGTGCCACCAGTAGACAGGGGTGGTTCGCTGAAGCTTTCTTT. The chain uses TRBV15 and TRBJ1-1; 8 bases map to TRBD1. V lost 6 bases, J lost 6 bases, and 9 bases stayed unmatched. This CDR3 spans 14 amino acids. Germline loops: CDR1 LNHNV, CDR2 YYDKDF (reference sequence).

This clone was recorded once. J is TRBJ2-1 and V is TRBV5-1, with D unresolved. This CDR3 region has 18 residues. Germline V gives CDR1 SGHRS, CDR2 YFSETQ. V was trimmed by 4 bases and J by 0 bases, leaving 20 bases between them. DNA of the CDR3: TGCGCCAGCAGCGTGGTAACCCCAACCTTTAGCTCCTACAATGAGCAGTTCTTC. Translating it yields CASSVVTPTFSSYNEQFF. Together with reference TRBV5-1 and TRBJ2-1, the CDR3 gives the full variable domain: KAGVTQTPRYLIKTRGQQVTLSCSPISGHRSVSWYQQTPGQGLQFLFEYFSETQRNKGNFPGRFSGRQFSNSRSEMNVSTLELGDSALYLCASSVVTPTFSSYNEQFFGPGTRLTVL.

This sequence joins TRBV7-3 and TRBJ2-2; TRBD2 matches at 9 bases. From germline, CDR1 is SGHTA and CDR2 FQGTGA. CDR3 length: 15 residues. Losses at the gene ends were 5 bases for V and 0 bases for J; bases not matched to a gene: 1. CDR3 region: CASSASGANTGELFF. The CDR3 nucleotides read TGTGCCAGCAGCGCTAGCGGGGCGAACACCGGGGAGCTGTTTTTT.

There are a few counts of this clone. The chain recombines TRBV2 with TRBJ1-1; D unclear. This CDR3 contains 14 residues. Germline V gene sequence: CDR1 SNHLY, CDR2 FYNNEI. Trimming stripped 7 bases from V and 1 base from J, with 13 bases between. CDR3 bases: TGTGCCAGCACGGAGAAGACGACGAACACTGAAGCTTTCTTT. It codes for CASTEKTTNTEAFF.

This rearrangement joins TRBV7-2 to TRBJ1-1; possibly TRBD1 for D (5 bases). This CDR3 is 14 amino acids long. With 5 bases removed from V and 1 base from J, the gap between germline ends came to 11 bases. Germline values: CDR1 SGHTA, CDR2 FQGNSA. The CDR3 bases are TGTGCCAGCAGCCCCGGACACTGGAACACTGAAGCTTTCTTT. Protein: CASSPGHWNTEAFF.

The rearrangement uses TRBV28 and TRBJ1-1, with no clear D. The CDR3 length is 12 residues. The V end lost 1 base, the J end lost 4 bases, and 4 bases lay between the germline ends. Per germline, CDR1 MDHEN and CDR2 SYDVKM. CDR3 loop: CASSLSATEAFF. The CDR3 DNA follows: TGTGCCAGCAGTTTATCAGCCACTGAAGCTTTCTTT. The whole variable domain, filled in from reference TRBV28 and TRBJ1-1, reads DVKVTQSSRYLVKRTGEKVFLECVQDMDHENMFWYRQDPGLGLRLIYFSYDVKMKEKGDIPEGYSVSREKKERFSLILESASTNQTSMYLCASSLSATEAFFGQGTRLTVV.

The chain links TRBV12-5 to TRBJ1-1, with D perhaps TRBD1 (6 bases). Trimming removed 2 bases from V and 4 bases from J, with 17 bases in between. From germline, CDR1 is LGHNT and CDR2 FRNRAP. The CDR3 consists of 16 residues. In nucleotides, the CDR3 is TGTGCTAGTGGTTTGCGGGGGGCGCTTTTGGGCACTGAAGCTTTCTTT. Its translation: CASGLRGALLGTEAFF.